This is a list of T cell receptor beta chains from one sample in a study of T cell clonotyping in hematopoietic cell transplantation. Here immunoSEQ multiplex PCR was the method, and the copy in TCRdb shows in-frame clones only, minus some. Among some 45,000 clones listed, approximately 78% were seen once. Material: peripheral blood mononuclear cells, obtained before stem cell transplant. The receptors were gathered from a man in his sixties with myelodysplastic syndrome. Some clones in this sample may be carry-over from other donors' samples. CDR3s include the opening cysteine and the closing phenylalanine or tryptophan. D genes are given only for firm matches. A row's size may be missing; if present it is once, few, many or a size class.

J gene,V gene,D gene,clone size,CDR3 DNA,CDR3 protein
TRBJ1-1,TRBV5-6,TRBD1,-,TGTGCCAGCAGCCCCTATCGGCGTACAGGGGTGACTGAAGCTTTCTTT,CASSPYRRTGVTEAFF
TRBJ2-1,TRBV14,-,-,TGTGCCAGCAGCCACTTCAGAAATGAGCAGTTCTTC,CASSHFRNEQFF
TRBJ1-4,TRBV21-1,-,-,TGTGCCAGCAGCAAGGTTGCCAGCGAAAAACTGTTTTTT,CASSKVASEKLFF
TRBJ1-1,TRBV7-9,-,-,TGTGCCAGCAGCTTAGCGGAGCACACTGAAGCTTTCTTT,CASSLAEHTEAFF
TRBJ2-7,TRBV18,TRBD1,few,TGTGCCAGCTCACTAACGACAGGGTGGACGTACTTC,CASSLTTGWTYF
TRBJ2-1,TRBV7-9,TRBD1,-,TGTGCCAGCAGCCCAGATACAGGGGGGCAGTTCTTC,CASSPDTGGQFF
TRBJ1-2,TRBV19,TRBD1,once,TGTGCCAGTAGTTCTCCCCGGGACAGGGGCTATGGCTACACCTTC,CASSSPRDRGYGYTF
TRBJ2-1,TRBV5-5,TRBD2,-,TGTGCCAGCAGCTTTGGACTAGCGGGGGGGGTGAAGCAGTTCTTC,CASSFGLAGGVKQFF
TRBJ1-4,TRBV29-1,-,-,TGCAGCGTTGAGGGCAGGGGTAATGAAAAACTGTTTTTT,CSVEGRGNEKLFF
TRBJ2-2,TRBV6-5,TRBD1,-,TGTGCCAGCAGTCGGACAGGGATCCCCGGGGAGCTGTTTTTT,CASSRTGIPGELFF
TRBJ2-2,TRBV30,-,-,TGTGCCTGGAGAGGCACCTACACCGGGGAGCTGTTTTTT,CAWRGTYTGELFF
TRBJ2-7,TRBV9,-,-,TGTGCCAGCAGCGTAGGACAAGGTTCGAACGAGCAGTACTTC,CASSVGQGSNEQYF
TRBJ1-6,TRBV5-5,TRBD1,once,TGTGCCAGCAGCTCCGGACAGGTCGACTCACCCCTCCACTTT,CASSSGQVDSPLHF
TRBJ1-2,TRBV18,TRBD1,-,TGTGCCAGCTCACCATCAGGACAGGGGGATGGCTACACCTTC,CASSPSGQGDGYTF
TRBJ1-2,TRBV28,TRBD1,-,TGTGCCAGCAACCCTCCCCAGGGGGTCCCCCTGGAGGGCTACACCTTC,CASNPPQGVPLEGYTF
TRBJ1-5,TRBV15,-,-,TGTGCCACCAGCAGAGATGTAGTGGCAGGGGGCAATCAGCCCCAGCATTTT,CATSRDVVAGGNQPQHF
TRBJ2-3,TRBV10-3,TRBD1,-,TGTGCCATCAGTGCAAGGGACAGAAATACAGATACGCAGTATTTT,CAISARDRNTDTQYF
TRBJ1-4,TRBV7-6,-,few,TGTGCCAGCAGCTTAGCGTTCCGCTCAGGACTGTTTTTT,CASSLAFRSGLFF
TRBJ2-5,TRBV5-6,-,-,TGTGCCAGCAGCTTCGGGGCAAAGACCCAGTACTTC,CASSFGAKTQYF
TRBJ1-3,TRBV30,-,-,TGTGCCTGGAGTGTAATAAGGACCTCTCCGATTTACTCTGGAAACACCATATATTTT,CAWSVIRTSPIYSGNTIYF
TRBJ1-2,TRBV6-6,-,once,TGTGCCAGCAGTTACGGCGGGCCCTATGGCTACACCTTC,CASSYGGPYGYTF
TRBJ2-7,TRBV7-9,-,-,TGTGCCAGCAGCTTAGGGGCAGGGGCGGCCTACGAGCAGTACTTC,CASSLGAGAAYEQYF
TRBJ1-5,TRBV6-4,-,-,TGTGCCAGCAGTGAGGGTGCGGGACAGCCCCAGCATTTT,CASSEGAGQPQHF
TRBJ2-7,TRBV11-2,-,-,TGTGCCAGCAGCCCAATTGACTGGGGCAGCCACTACGAGCAGTACTTC,CASSPIDWGSHYEQYF
TRBJ1-2,TRBV6-5,-,-,TGTGCCAGCATGGGGAGGGGGTTAAACTATGGCTACACCTTC,CASMGRGLNYGYTF
TRBJ1-2,TRBV10-3,TRBD1,once,TGTGCCATCAGCCCATTTGGGACAGGGGGGAACTCTAACTATGGCTACACCTTC,CAISPFGTGGNSNYGYTF
TRBJ2-2,TRBV9,TRBD2,-,TGTGCCAGCAGCGTAGCCAGCGGGGGGGCCAACGGGGAGCTGTTTTTT,CASSVASGGANGELFF
TRBJ2-7,TRBV5-1,TRBD1,once,TGCGCCAGCAGTCCCGACAGGGAAGAGCAGTACTTC,CASSPDREEQYF
TRBJ1-1,TRBV13,-,-,TGTGCCAGCAGCCCAGGGAAAACGGAAGCTTTCTTT,CASSPGKTEAFF